This T cell receptor beta chain was sequenced for a study of CD8 T cells in Susac syndrome (dated by TCRdb to the late 2010s). Study-wide context: The study used repertoire sequencing to test whether antigen drove CD8+ T cell activation and differentiation in Susac syndrome. The clonality of the CD8+ T cell repertoire was compared across over 10 healthy donors, around 14 Susac syndrome patients and about 16 multiple sclerosis patients. The study at large found these results: The TCR sequencing and HLA analysis was acknowledged to have included a relatively small number of individuals.

High-throughput TCR beta sequencing profiled peripheral blood CD8+ and CD4+ T cells from healthy donors, Susac syndrome patients and multiple sclerosis patients. Treatment-naive patients with stable or active relapsing-remitting disease fulfilling revised McDonald criteria were used as multiple sclerosis controls. Bulk CD8+ and CD4+ T cells were purified by magnetic negative isolation, whereas CD8+ TEMRA cells were enriched by FACS. Blood was collected in EDTA tubes and processed within 24 hours, with PBMCs isolated through density gradient centrifugation. PBMCs destined for TCR sequencing were cryopreserved in liquid nitrogen and later thawed in a 37 °C water bath. The sorted or isolated CD4+, CD8+ and CD8+ TEMRA cells had a purity of 90% or higher. Regarding this clonotype: The antigen it recognizes is unknown. No per-base quality is available; no much larger clone lies one base away.

RNA was extracted using the RNeasy kit, and roughly 0.5 to 1 ug of the RNA was reverse transcribed with random hexamers. The immunoSEQ multiplex PCR assay, which covers 54 Vbeta and 13 Jbeta segments, was used to amplify TCR beta CDR3 regions. PCR amplification bias was corrected using a synthetic template baseline for primer optimization and computational correction. The original pipeline was this. Reads were annotated to V, D and J genes according to IMGT and were analyzed with immunoSEQ Analyzer, with only productive sequences retained. Clonality was calculated as one minus the Shannon entropy normalized by log2 of the number of productive unique sequences. For each patient and control, public and private clones were evaluated among the 100 most prevalent clones. Clones were defined as Susac-specific if absent from the healthy and MS cohorts, from 900 to 1,200 published viral clones and from other ImmuneACCESS disease sequences. The public reads were run again by TCRdb, first through fastp at Q25 and then through MiXCR, and only productive beta chains were kept. Identical CDR3 protein sequences are pooled into one entry, listed with their most common genes and DNA. The V and J calls were determined by TCRdb, not by the authors. The sample table records fewer than 350,000 distinct CDR3 sequences; approximately 85% of these occur just once. Together, the top ten hold around 0.21% of the sample.

The receptor was isolated from a human donor with multiple sclerosis. The sequencing input was CD8+ T cells from PBMCs.

Read as DNA, the sequence is TGCGCCAGCAGCTCTACAGGGGGCTCAGAGACCCAGTACTTC. It translates as CASSSTGGSETQYF. The V gene is TRBV5-1 and the J gene is TRBJ2-5; 9 nucleotides in the junction match TRBD1. Its CDR3 holds 14 amino acids, cysteine through phenylalanine. Kept here is only the CDR3 DNA, which spans 42 bases and is read in frame from base 1. The germline V gene yields SGHRS for CDR1 and YFSETQ for CDR2. V lost 3 bases and J lost 4 bases, and the count of bases not matched to a germline gene is 4.